The clone carrying this TCR beta chain has only a few counts. Its antigen remains unknown. The CDR3 is 17 residues long. The germline CDR1 and CDR2 sequences are SGHTA and FQGNSA. V lost 6 bases, J lost 1 base, and 19 bases lay in between. This entry belongs to a study of beta chain features in type 1 diabetes. Study results and caveats: The similarity of naive, central memory and Treg TCRB repertoires appeared greater among patients than among healthy donors. Researchers report that Type 1 diabetes patients had moderately but significantly shorter TCRB CDR3s across all four CD4+ subsets.

The authors reverse transcribed all of the isolated RNA, so sequencing captured expressed TCRB transcripts. Measured with immunoSEQ multiplex PCR; TCRdb has only the in-frame clones, and not every one. The sample comprises 600,000 or so clones, over 11% of which are singletons, and approximately 0.042% rests with the top ten. The sample comprised naive CD4+ T cells from blood. The V gene is TRBV7-2, the J gene TRBJ2-1, with D perhaps TRBD1 (5 bases). This clonotype originated in a man in his late teens or twenties with type 1 diabetes. Here the CDR3 reads CASRSDRGVRSYNEQFF. In DNA form, the CDR3 reads TGTGCCAGCAGATCCGACAGAGGAGTCCGTTCCTACAATGAGCAGTTCTTC.